Given below is one T cell receptor beta chain in context. Its recognized antigen is unknown. Germline is not matched at one junction end, which may reflect a read error. From the CD45RA-negative fraction, CD45RA-RO+ cells were selected as memory T cells using anti-CD45RO beads. Miltenyi superparamagnetic beads coated with subset-specific monoclonal antibodies were used to isolate the T cell subsets. Every T cell population was isolated from peripheral blood. Ficoll separation was used to obtain mononuclear cells from whole blood, after which anti-CD14 microbeads were used to deplete monocytes. Isolated cell populations were immediately resuspended in RNAprotect reagent. As encoded in the germline V gene (reference sequence), CDR1 is SSHAT while CDR2 is FNYEAQ. From cysteine to phenylalanine, the CDR3 is 15 amino acids long. The entry retains the CDR3 DNA only, 45 bases that are in frame from base 1.

Libraries were made using multiplex PCR. Sequenced using a 454 GS FLX. TCR alpha and beta CDR3 regions were amplified from mRNA by semiquantitative ARM-PCR. In ARM-PCR, tagged nested gene-specific primers were used first, and communal superprimers then performed exponential amplification. Before the second amplification round was performed on first-round PCR products, the nested primers were removed by exonuclease. Amplicons were sequenced on the 454 platform, which allows rapid sequencing of millions of DNA fragments without cloning bias. An effective read was defined as a read mappable to both V and J germline segments. The original pipeline was this. IRmap was used to assign reads to germline V, D and J segments, relying on pyromap, a Smith-Waterman modification adapted to 454 sequencing errors. Cutoffs set at the 99th percentile of alignment scores from simulated random sequences were applied to filter D-beta assignments. The amino acids between the conserved V-segment Y[YFLI]C motif and the J-segment [FW]GXGT motif were defined as CDR3. A compound Poisson process model, previously applied to large-scale EST data, was used to estimate repertoire diversity. A procedure for detecting cross-contamination was applied so that sample contamination could be argued against as the origin of shared CDR3s. The public reads were run again by TCRdb, first through fastp at Q25 and then through MiXCR, and only productive beta chains were kept. Identical CDR3 proteins give one entry, which carries the most common genes and DNA. TCRdb, not the original authors, processed these V and J calls. The sample contains thousands of distinct CDR3 sequences, approximately 50% of them found a single time. The top ten clonotypes cover approximately 5% of the sample.

This specimen belongs to a study of relationships among human T cell subsets (dated by TCRdb to the early 2010s). A note on the overall study: Sequencing was performed on eight distinct blood T cell populations: pan T, CD8 cytotoxic, regulatory, Th1, Th2, naive plus transitional, activated and memory cells. Overall study results and their limits: Substantial CDR3 sharing among Th1, Th2 and regulatory T cells was interpreted as suggesting stochastic cell fate choices. Over 50% of CD8+ cytotoxic sequences were found to belong to clones with over 100 reads, whereas few such clones were observed in the regulatory and Th2 subsets. A CD4+CD8+ double-positive population could not be ruled out by the bead-based sorting. The seven subsets showed no statistically significant differences in V, D and J usage, CDR3 length, or N-nucleotide additions.

Material: memory T cells sorted from blood. The label giving this sample's cell subset or site can be read as: CD45RA-RO+ memory T cells. The source of this sequence is a man in his forties or fifties in good health. In this chain, TRBV7-7 is recombined with TRBJ2-1, with TRBD2 tentatively as D gene (6 bases match). The DNA sequence is given as TGTGCTAGCAGCACTCAGGAGGGCTCTCACAATGAGCAGTTCTTC. It translates to CASSTQEGSHNEQFF.